Below, one T cell receptor (beta chain) is given with its context. Its specificity is not known. This sample stems from a study of shared clonotypes between healthy human individuals. General study findings and limits: The study sampled only blood, and tissue repertoires likely differ. Generation probability values for non-shared clonotypes were lower than those for clonotypes shared by all four donors.

Germline loops: CDR1 SGHRS, CDR2 YFSETQ. This CDR3 region has 16 residues. Trimming at V came to 2 bases and at J to 5 bases, leaving 4 bases not matched to a gene. In the study's own analysis: Because ImmunoSEQ provided only junction sequences with no quality scores, the filtering differed. Data came from immunoSEQ multiplex PCR; TCRdb stores just in-frame clones and leaves some out. V and J calls and clone size are copied from that table; D and trimming were computed from the DNA. This sample has about 2.4 million clones, with more than 85% found just once. The origin of this receptor is a man between 18 and 35 years old in good health. Some clones in this sample may be carry-over from other donors' samples. Material: naive CD4+ T cells from PBMCs. The sample's subset: CD45RA+ positively selected. The genes are TRBV5-1 and TRBJ2-3; 14 nucleotides agree with TRBD2. CDR3 sequence: CASSFGTSGSLDTQYF. CDR3 nucleotides: TGCGCCAGCAGCTTCGGGACTAGCGGGAGTTTAGATACGCAGTATTTT.